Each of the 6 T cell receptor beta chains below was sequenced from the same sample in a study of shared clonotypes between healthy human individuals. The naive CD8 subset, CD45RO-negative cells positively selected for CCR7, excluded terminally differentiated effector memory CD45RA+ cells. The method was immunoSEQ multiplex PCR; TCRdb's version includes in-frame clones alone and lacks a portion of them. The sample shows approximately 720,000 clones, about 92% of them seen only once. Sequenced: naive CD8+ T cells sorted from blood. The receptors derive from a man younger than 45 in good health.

CDR3 in DNA: TGTGCCAGCGATTTTTCACAAGGGAGGTACGAGCAGTACTTC. Amino acid sequence: CASDFSQGRYEQYF. The chain has TRBV19 and TRBJ2-7, with TRBD2 as a possible D gene (6 bases). Germline lookup yields CDR1 LNHDA and CDR2 SQIVND (reference sequence). Trimming took off 9 bases at V and 4 bases at J, with 19 bases between the two ends. The CDR3 has 14 amino acids.

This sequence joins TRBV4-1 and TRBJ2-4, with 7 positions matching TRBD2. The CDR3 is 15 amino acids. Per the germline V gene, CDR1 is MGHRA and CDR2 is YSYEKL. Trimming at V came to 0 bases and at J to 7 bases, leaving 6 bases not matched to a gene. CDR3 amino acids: CASSQDSGYRNIQYF. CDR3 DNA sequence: TGCGCCAGCAGCCAAGATAGCGGGTATAGGAACATTCAGTACTTC.

The CDR3 spells CASSSLEFEQFF. In DNA, the CDR3 is TGTGCCAGCAGCTCCTTGGAGTTCGAGCAGTTCTTC. The chain recombines TRBV7-9 with TRBJ2-1; unclear D gene. Germline CDR1 reads SEHNR; CDR2 reads FQNEAQ (reference sequence). The CDR3 contains 12 residues. V was shortened by 4 bases and J by 10 bases, with 11 bases between the two germline ends.

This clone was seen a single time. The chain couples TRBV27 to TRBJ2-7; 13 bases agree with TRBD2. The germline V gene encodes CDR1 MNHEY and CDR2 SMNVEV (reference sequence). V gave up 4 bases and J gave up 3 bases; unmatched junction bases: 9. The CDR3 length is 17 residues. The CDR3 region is CASSSTSGRASDYEQYF. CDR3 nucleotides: TGTGCCAGCAGTTCCACTAGCGGGAGGGCCAGTGACTACGAGCAGTACTTC.

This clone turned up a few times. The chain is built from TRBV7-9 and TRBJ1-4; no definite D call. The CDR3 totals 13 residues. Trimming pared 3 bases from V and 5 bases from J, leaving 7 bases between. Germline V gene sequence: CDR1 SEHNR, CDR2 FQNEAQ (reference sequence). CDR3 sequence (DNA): TGTGCCAGCAGCTTCCGACGGAATGAAAAACTGTTTTTT. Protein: CASSFRRNEKLFF.

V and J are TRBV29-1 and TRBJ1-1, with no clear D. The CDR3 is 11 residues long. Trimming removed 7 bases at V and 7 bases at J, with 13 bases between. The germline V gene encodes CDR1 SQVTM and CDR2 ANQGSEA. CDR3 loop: CSGGEGVEAFF. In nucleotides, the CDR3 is TGCAGCGGTGGAGAGGGCGTTGAAGCTTTCTTT.